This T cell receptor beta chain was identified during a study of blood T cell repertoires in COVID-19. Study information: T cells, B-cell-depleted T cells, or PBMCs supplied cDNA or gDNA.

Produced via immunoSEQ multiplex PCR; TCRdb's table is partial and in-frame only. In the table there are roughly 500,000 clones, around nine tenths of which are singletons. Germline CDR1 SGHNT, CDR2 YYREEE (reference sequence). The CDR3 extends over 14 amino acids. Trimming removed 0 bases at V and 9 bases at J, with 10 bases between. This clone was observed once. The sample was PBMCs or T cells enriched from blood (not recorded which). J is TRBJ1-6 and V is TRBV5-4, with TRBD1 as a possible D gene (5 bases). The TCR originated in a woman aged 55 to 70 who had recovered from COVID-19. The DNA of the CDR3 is TGTGCCAGCAGCTTGGAACAGGCTAGTTCACCCCTCCACTTT. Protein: CASSLEQASSPLHF.